Following are 22 T cell receptor beta chains from one sample sequenced in a study of cytomegalovirus exposure and HLA in healthy donors. The PCR had 60 Vbeta and 13 Jbeta primers. Data came from immunoSEQ multiplex PCR; TCRdb stores just in-frame clones and leaves some out. The data show about 140,000 clones, more than 60% seen once. The sample consisted of PBMCs. All receptors come from a male donor in good health and CMV-seronegative.

V is TRBV5-3 and J is TRBJ2-7; D remains unclear. TRBV5-3 is an ORF, with its function uncertain. Trimming removed 1 base from V and 5 bases from J, with 10 bases in between. There are 13 residues in the CDR3. The CDR3 reads CARSLRGRDEQYF. The CDR3 DNA is TGTGCCAGAAGCTTGCGCGGCAGAGACGAGCAGTACTTC.

The chain has TRBV6-5 and TRBJ1-4; D not certain. V was clipped by 4 bases and J by 0 bases, with 9 bases between them. The CDR3 sequence is 15 residues long. Germline V gene data show CDR1 as MNHEY and CDR2 as SVGAGI. This chain's CDR3 is CASSSTPATNEKLFF. For the CDR3, the DNA is TGTGCCAGCAGTTCGACACCTGCAACTAATGAAAAACTGTTTTTT.

The chain uses TRBV5-4 and TRBJ2-7, with D maybe TRBD1 (6 bases). Trimming removed 2 bases at V and 0 bases at J, with 9 bases between. This CDR3 is 14 amino acids long. Germline loops: CDR1 SGHNT, CDR2 YYREEE (reference sequence). The CDR3 region has the DNA TGTGCCAGCAGCTTAATGGACAGCTCCTACGAGCAGTACTTC. It translates to CASSLMDSSYEQYF.

The chain carries TRBV7-9 and TRBJ1-1; D perhaps matches TRBD1 (5 bases). CDR3 length: 15 amino acids. The ends were cut back, 5 bases at V and 1 base at J, with 14 bases in the middle. CDR1 is SEHNR and CDR2 is FQNEAQ in the germline V gene (reference sequence). CDR3 sequence: CASSNTRDRNTEAFF. In DNA form, the CDR3 reads TGTGCCAGCAGCAATACCCGCGACAGGAACACTGAAGCTTTCTTT.

The CDR3 DNA sequence: TGCGCCAGCAGCCAAGATCGGGAGCAGTACTTC. Residues: CASSQDREQYF. The V call is TRBV4-1, the J call TRBJ2-7; D ambiguous. This CDR3 spans 11 amino acids. Deletions cut 0 bases from V and 7 bases from J, with 4 bases between. Per germline, CDR1 MGHRA and CDR2 YSYEKL.

This chain links TRBV27 with TRBJ2-1; 9 bases match TRBD2. CDR1 MNHEY and CDR2 SMNVEV come from the germline V gene (reference sequence). V lost 5 bases to trimming and J lost 2 bases; unmatched junction nucleotides: 16. This CDR3 is built from 19 residues. The CDR3 reads CASSPPTILAGAAYNEQFF. CDR3 nucleotides: TGTGCCAGCAGTCCACCTACCATTTTAGCGGGGGCCGCCTACAATGAGCAGTTCTTC.

The rearrangement joins TRBV30 to TRBJ2-7; 8 bases line up with TRBD2. This CDR3 has 13 amino acids. V was pared by 4 bases and J by 7 bases, with 9 bases of the junction left unmatched. CDR1 and CDR2 (germline): GTSNPN, SVGIG (reference sequence). The CDR3: CAWTRAGVGEQYF. The CDR3 DNA reads as TGTGCCTGGACTCGAGCGGGAGTTGGGGAGCAGTACTTC.

The J gene is TRBJ2-5, the V gene TRBV27; D is perhaps TRBD2 (6 bases). V was clipped by 6 bases and J by 7 bases, with 12 bases between them. Germline CDR1 is MNHEY and CDR2 is SMNVEV (reference sequence). This CDR3 has 12 amino acids. CDR3 sequence reads: CASRANGGTQYF. The CDR3 nucleotides read TGTGCCAGCAGAGCGAACGGGGGGACCCAGTACTTC.

The chain employs TRBV29-1 and TRBJ2-1; TRBD2 is a possible D gene (6 bases). The CDR3 length is 15 residues. V lost 4 bases, J lost 5 bases, and 18 bases lay in between. Germline V gene data show CDR1 as SQVTM and CDR2 as ANQGSEA. CDR3 in amino acids: CSVGRDGTRHNEQFF. CDR3 nucleotide sequence: TGCAGCGTTGGGCGGGACGGGACTCGACACAATGAGCAGTTCTTC.

V usage is TRBV7-9 and J usage is TRBJ2-7; no clear D gene. Per the germline V gene, CDR1 is SEHNR and CDR2 is FQNEAQ (reference sequence). Trimming cost V 4 bases and J 1 base, with 11 bases left between them. The CDR3 is 14 amino acids. This CDR3 is CASSSRLTSYEQYF. The CDR3 nucleotides are TGTGCCAGCAGCTCAAGACTCACTTCCTACGAGCAGTACTTC.

The chain carries TRBV18 and TRBJ1-1, with a weak D call TRBD1 (6 bases). The length of the CDR3 is 11 residues. CDR1 is KGHSH and CDR2 is LQKENI in the germline V gene. Trimming took 8 bases from V and 3 from J, leaving 7 bases between them. Here the CDR3 DNA reads TGTGCCAGCCACAGGGACACTGAAGCTTTCTTT. This gives the protein CASHRDTEAFF.

This clone was picked up one time. The chain employs TRBV6-5 and TRBJ2-7; D is unresolved. Between the trimmed V and J ends, which lost 5 bases and 0 bases, there was a span of 11 bases. The CDR3 is 14 amino acids. Germline loops: CDR1 MNHEY, CDR2 SVGAGI. This CDR3 reads CASSKQRVSYEQYF. The CDR3 nucleotides read TGTGCCAGCAGTAAACAACGGGTCTCCTACGAGCAGTACTTC.

The chain has TRBV5-1 and TRBJ2-5, with a tentative D call TRBD1 (5 bases). The CDR3 spans 14 residues. V dropped 4 bases and J dropped 1 base, with 11 bases sitting between them. Germline V gene data show CDR1 as SGHRS and CDR2 as YFSETQ. The CDR3 bases are TGCGCCAGCAGCCCCAGGGTGATCCAAGAGACCCAGTACTTC. This translates into CASSPRVIQETQYF.

This clone was found once. CDR3 residues: CAWSLDTSYEQYF. In DNA, the CDR3 is TGTGCCTGGAGCCTGGACACCTCCTACGAGCAGTACTTC. This chain uses TRBV30 with TRBJ2-7, with a weak D call TRBD1 (5 bases). The germline V gene encodes CDR1 GTSNPN and CDR2 SVGIG (reference sequence). V was trimmed by 3 bases and J by 0 bases, leaving 9 bases between them. This CDR3 has 13 residues.

The J gene is TRBJ1-1, the V gene TRBV5-4; 8 bases map to TRBD1. The CDR3 has 18 amino acids. CDR1 is SGHNT and CDR2 is YYREEE in the germline V gene (reference sequence). Unmatched junction bases numbered 12, after V lost 1 base and J lost 1 base. The DNA for the CDR3 is TGTGCCAGCAGCTTGAGGGCGCGACAGGGGTACCCGAACACTGAAGCTTTCTTT. It is translated as CASSLRARQGYPNTEAFF.

CDR3 bases: TGTGCCAGCAGCCAAGTGGGCGGCAGGGGCTTACCTCTCGCCGGCAATGAGCAGTTCTTC. Translation: CASSQVGGRGLPLAGNEQFF. The rearrangement uses TRBV4-2 and TRBJ2-1, with D maybe TRBD1 (6 bases). Trimming removed 1 base at V and 6 bases at J, with 28 bases between. Looked up from germline, CDR1 is LGHNA and CDR2 is YNFKEQ. The CDR3 covers 20 residues.

This clone appeared a single time. The V gene is TRBV25-1, the J gene TRBJ2-7; 9 bases line up with TRBD1. The germline CDR1 and CDR2 sequences are MGHDK and SYGVNS. The trim removed 6 bases at V and 2 bases at J, leaving 5 bases unmatched. This CDR3 comprises 14 residues. CDR3 sequence reads: CASRSGTGTYEQYF. CDR3 sequence (DNA): TGTGCCAGCAGATCCGGGACAGGGACCTACGAGCAGTACTTC.

This clone has only one observation. This chain uses TRBV2 with TRBJ1-2; 7 bases map to TRBD1. There are 15 residues in the CDR3. Germline V gene lookup returns CDR1 SNHLY and CDR2 FYNNEI. With V trimmed by 3 bases and J by 7 bases, 11 bases remained unmatched. The CDR3 coding sequence is TGTGCCAGCAGTGAGGAAGCAGGGGGAGCGGGTGGCTACACCTTC. Its protein is CASSEEAGGAGGYTF.

V gene TRBV9 combines with J gene TRBJ1-5; D is ambiguous. This CDR3 region has 13 residues. Germline V gene data show CDR1 as SGDLS and CDR2 as YYNGEE. V shed 0 bases and J shed 4 bases, with 5 bases lying between them. CDR3 coding DNA: TGTGCCAGCAGCGTAGATGAGAATCAGCCCCAGCATTTT. Translation: CASSVDENQPQHF.

CDR3 protein: CASSSGEQGRLFYTF. CDR3 DNA: TGTGCCAGCAGCTCAGGGGAACAGGGGAGACTCTTCTACACCTTC. V gene TRBV5-4 combines with J gene TRBJ1-2, with 7 bases lining up with TRBD1. This CDR3 has 15 residues. Germline CDR1 reads SGHNT; CDR2 reads YYREEE (reference sequence). Trimming took 3 bases from V and 10 from J; bases not matched to a gene: 15.

The V and J genes are TRBV13 and TRBJ2-7, with 9 bases identical to TRBD1. V trimming: 6 bases; J trimming: 4 bases; junction bases outside the gene matches: 10. CDR1 and CDR2 (germline): PRHDT, FYEKMQ (reference sequence). There are 15 residues in the CDR3. The CDR3 DNA reads as TGTGCCAGCAGTCTGAAACAGGGGGCACGATACGAGCAGTACTTC. This gives the protein CASSLKQGARYEQYF.

V usage is TRBV5-1 and J usage is TRBJ2-3; 13 bases map to TRBD2. CDR3 length: 15 amino acids. Unmatched junction bases numbered 3, after V lost 6 bases and J lost 2 bases. Germline V gene sequence: CDR1 SGHRS, CDR2 YFSETQ. The CDR3, as DNA: TGCGCCAGCATACTAGCGGGGGGGACCACAGATACGCAGTATTTT. It translates to CASILAGGTTDTQYF. Supplemented by reference TRBV5-1 and TRBJ2-3, the full variable domain reads KAGVTQTPRYLIKTRGQQVTLSCSPISGHRSVSWYQQTPGQGLQFLFEYFSETQRNKGNFPGRFSGRQFSNSRSEMNVSTLELGDSALYLCASILAGGTTDTQYFGPGTRLTVL.